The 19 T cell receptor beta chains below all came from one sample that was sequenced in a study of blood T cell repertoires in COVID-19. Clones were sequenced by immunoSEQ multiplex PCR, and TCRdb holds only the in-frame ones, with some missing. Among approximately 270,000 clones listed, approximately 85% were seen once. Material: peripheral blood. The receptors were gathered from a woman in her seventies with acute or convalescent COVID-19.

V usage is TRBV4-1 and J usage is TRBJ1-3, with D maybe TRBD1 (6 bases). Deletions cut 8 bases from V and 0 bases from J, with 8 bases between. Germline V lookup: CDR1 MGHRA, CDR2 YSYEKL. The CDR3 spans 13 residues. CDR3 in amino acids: CASRQASGNTIYF. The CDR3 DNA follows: TGCGCCAGCCGACAGGCCTCTGGAAACACCATATATTTT.

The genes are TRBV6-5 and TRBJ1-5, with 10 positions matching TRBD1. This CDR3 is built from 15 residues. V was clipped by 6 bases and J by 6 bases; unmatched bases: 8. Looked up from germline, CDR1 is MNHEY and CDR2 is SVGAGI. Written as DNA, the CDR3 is TGTGCCAGCAGCATGGGACAGGGGTTCCGTCAGCCCCAGCATTTT. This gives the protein CASSMGQGFRQPQHF.

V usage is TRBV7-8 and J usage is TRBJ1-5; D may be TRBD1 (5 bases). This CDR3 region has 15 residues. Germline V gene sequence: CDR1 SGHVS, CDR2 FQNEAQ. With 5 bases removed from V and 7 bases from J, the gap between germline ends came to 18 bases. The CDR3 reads CASSPTPGQWQPQHF. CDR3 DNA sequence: TGTGCCAGCAGCCCCACCCCAGGGCAGTGGCAGCCCCAGCATTTT.

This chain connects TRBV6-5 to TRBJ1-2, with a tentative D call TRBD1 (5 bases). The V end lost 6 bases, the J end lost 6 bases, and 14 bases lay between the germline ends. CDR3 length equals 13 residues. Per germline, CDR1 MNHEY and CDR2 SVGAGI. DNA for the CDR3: TGTGCCAGCAGGGCCTCAGGGTACAATGGCTACACCTTC. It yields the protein CASRASGYNGYTF.

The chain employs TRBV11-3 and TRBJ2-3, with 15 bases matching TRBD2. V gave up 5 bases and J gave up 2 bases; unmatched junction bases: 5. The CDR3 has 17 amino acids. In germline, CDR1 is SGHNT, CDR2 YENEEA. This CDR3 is CASSIGTSGGITDTQYF. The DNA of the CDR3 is TGTGCCAGCAGCATCGGGACTAGCGGGGGGATCACAGATACGCAGTATTTT.

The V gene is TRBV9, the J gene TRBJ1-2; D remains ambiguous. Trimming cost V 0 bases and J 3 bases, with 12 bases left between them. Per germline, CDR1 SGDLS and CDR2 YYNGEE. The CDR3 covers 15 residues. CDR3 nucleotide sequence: TGTGCCAGCAGCGTAGCGGAGGGAAACTACTATGGCTACACCTTC. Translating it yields CASSVAEGNYYGYTF.

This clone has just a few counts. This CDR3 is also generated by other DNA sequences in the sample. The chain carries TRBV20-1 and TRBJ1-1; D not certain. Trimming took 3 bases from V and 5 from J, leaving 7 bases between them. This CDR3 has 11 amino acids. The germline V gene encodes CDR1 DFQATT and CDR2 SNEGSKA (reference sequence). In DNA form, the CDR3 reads TGCAGTGCTAGGGGGAGGACTGAAGCTTTCTTT. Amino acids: CSARGRTEAFF.

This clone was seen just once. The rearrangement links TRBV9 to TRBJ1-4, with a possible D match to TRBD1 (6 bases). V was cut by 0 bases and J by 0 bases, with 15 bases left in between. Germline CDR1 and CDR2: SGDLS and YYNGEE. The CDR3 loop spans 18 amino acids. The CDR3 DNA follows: TGTGCCAGCAGCGTAGGCCCCGCGGGGGCATCAACTAATGAAAAACTGTTTTTT. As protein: CASSVGPAGASTNEKLFF. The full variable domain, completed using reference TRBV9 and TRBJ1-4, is DSGVTQTPKHLITATGQRVTLRCSPRSGDLSVYWYQQSLDQGLQFLIQYYNGEERAKGNILERFSAQQFPDLHSELNLSSLELGDSALYFCASSVGPAGASTNEKLFFGSGTQLSVL.

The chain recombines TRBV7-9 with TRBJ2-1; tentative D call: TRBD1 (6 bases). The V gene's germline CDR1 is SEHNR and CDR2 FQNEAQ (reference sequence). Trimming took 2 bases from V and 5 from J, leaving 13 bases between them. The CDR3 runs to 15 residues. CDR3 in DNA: TGTGCCAGCAGCTTAACAGGGCCTATACACAATGAGCAGTTCTTC. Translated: CASSLTGPIHNEQFF.

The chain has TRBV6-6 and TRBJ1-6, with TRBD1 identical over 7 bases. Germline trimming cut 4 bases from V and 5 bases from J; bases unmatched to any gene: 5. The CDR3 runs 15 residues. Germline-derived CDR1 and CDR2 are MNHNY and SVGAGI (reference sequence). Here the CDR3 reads CASSSTGEDNSPLHF. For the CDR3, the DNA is TGTGCCAGCAGTTCAACAGGGGAAGATAATTCACCCCTCCACTTT.

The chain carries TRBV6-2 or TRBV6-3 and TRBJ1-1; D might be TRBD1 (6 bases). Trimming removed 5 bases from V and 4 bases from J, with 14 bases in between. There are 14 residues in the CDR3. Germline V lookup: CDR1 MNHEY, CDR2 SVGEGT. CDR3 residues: CASSRQVGGTEAFF. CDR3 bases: TGTGCCAGCAGTCGACAGGTCGGCGGCACTGAAGCTTTCTTT.

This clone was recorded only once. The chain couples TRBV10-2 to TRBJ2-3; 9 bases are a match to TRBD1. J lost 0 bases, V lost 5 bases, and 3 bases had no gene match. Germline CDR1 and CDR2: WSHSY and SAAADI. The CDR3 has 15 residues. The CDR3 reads CASSTQGASTDTQYF. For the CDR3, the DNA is TGCGCCAGCAGTACACAGGGGGCTAGCACAGATACGCAGTATTTT.

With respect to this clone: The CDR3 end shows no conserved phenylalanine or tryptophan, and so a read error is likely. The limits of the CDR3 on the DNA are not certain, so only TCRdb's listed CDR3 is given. CDR3 sequence: CASSPDDDG. The chain employs TRBV23-1 and TRBJ1-2. TRBV23-1 is an open reading frame whose function is uncertain. The CDR3 is 9 residues long, ends included.

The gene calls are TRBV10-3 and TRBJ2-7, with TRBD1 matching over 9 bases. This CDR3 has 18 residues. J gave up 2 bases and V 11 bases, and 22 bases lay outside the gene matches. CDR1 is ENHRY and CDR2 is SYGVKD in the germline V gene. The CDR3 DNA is TGTGCCTCTACAGATCTGGGACAGGGCTTGGAAAATCCCTACGAGCAGTACTTC. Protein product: CASTDLGQGLENPYEQYF.

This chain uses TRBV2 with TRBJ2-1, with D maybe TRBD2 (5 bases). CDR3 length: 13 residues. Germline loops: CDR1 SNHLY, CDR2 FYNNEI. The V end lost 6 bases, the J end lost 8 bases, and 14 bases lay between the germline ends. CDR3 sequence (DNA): TGTGCCAGCAGCCCTGAGAGAGGGCATGAGCAGTTCTTC. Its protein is CASSPERGHEQFF. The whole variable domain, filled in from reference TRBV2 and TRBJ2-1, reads EPEVTQTPSHQVTQMGQEVILRCVPISNHLYFYWYRQILGQKVEFLVSFYNNEISEKSEIFDDQFSVERPDGSNFTLKIRSTKLEDSAMYFCASSPERGHEQFFGPGTRLTVL.

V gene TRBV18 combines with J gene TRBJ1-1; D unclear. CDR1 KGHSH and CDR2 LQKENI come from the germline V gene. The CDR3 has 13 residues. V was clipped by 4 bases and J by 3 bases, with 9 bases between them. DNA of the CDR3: TGTGCCAGCTCACTCGGTTTGGACACTGAAGCTTTCTTT. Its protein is CASSLGLDTEAFF.

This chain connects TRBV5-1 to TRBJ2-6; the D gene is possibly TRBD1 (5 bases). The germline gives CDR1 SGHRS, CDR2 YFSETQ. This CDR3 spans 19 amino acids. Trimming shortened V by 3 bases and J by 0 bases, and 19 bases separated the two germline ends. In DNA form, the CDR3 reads TGCGCCAGCAGCTCGTCGCAGGGCCCGCTGGGCTCTGGGGCCAACGTCCTGACTTTC. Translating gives CASSSSQGPLGSGANVLTF.

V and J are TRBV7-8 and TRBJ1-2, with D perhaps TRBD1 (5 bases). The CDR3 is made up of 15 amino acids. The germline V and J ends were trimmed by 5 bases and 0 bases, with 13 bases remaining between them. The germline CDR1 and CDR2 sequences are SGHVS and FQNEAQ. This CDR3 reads CASSDQGRANYGYTF. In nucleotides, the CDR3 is TGTGCCAGCAGCGACCAGGGCAGGGCTAACTATGGCTACACCTTC.

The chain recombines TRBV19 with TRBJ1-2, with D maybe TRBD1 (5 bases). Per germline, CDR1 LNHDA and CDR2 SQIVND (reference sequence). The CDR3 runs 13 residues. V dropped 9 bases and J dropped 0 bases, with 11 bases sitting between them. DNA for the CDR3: TGTGCCAGCACGCGGGGGACTAACTATGGCTACACCTTC. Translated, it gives CASTRGTNYGYTF.